The source of this TCR beta chain is a study of blood T cell repertoires in COVID-19. Turning to the study itself: Donors in the United States, Italy and Spain gave samples during acute or convalescent COVID-19. T cells, B-cell-depleted T cells, or PBMCs supplied cDNA or gDNA.

Methods used by the authors: How many nucleated cells were present was estimated from reference gene primer amplification. TCRdb keeps only in-frame clones here, not all; method: immunoSEQ multiplex PCR. The D gene and trimming were derived from the DNA, and the V and J assignments and clone size from that table. The sample lists some 260,000 clones; approximately 80% were seen once. Sequenced material: peripheral blood. This receptor was identified in a woman in her thirties or forties with active or convalescent COVID-19.

The CDR3 reads CASSLDSGRYSPLHF. The CDR3 DNA reads as TGTGCCAGCAGTTTGGATAGTGGCAGGTACTCACCCCTCCACTTT. The chain uses TRBV28 and TRBJ1-6; the D is unclear. Trimming left V 3 bases short and J 10 bases short, with 16 bases between. CDR3 length: 15 amino acids. In germline, CDR1 is MDHEN, CDR2 SYDVKM.